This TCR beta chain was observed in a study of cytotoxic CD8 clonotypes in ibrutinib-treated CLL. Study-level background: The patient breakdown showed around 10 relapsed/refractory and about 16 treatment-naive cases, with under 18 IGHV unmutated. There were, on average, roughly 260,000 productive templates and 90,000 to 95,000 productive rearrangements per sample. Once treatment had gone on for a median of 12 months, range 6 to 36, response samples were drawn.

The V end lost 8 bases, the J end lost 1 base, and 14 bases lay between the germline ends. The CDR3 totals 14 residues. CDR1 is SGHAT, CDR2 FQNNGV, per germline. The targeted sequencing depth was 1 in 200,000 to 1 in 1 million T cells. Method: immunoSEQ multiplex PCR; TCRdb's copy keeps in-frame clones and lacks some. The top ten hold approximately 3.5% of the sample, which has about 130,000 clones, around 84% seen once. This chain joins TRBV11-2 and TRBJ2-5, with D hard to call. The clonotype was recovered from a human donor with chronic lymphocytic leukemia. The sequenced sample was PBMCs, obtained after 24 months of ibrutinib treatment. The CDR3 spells CASQKTIFQETQYF. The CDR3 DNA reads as TGTGCCAGCCAAAAAACAATATTCCAAGAGACCCAGTACTTC. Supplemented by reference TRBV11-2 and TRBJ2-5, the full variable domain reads EAGVAQSPRYKIIEKRQSVAFWCNPISGHATLYWYQQILGQGPKLLIQFQNNGVVDDSQLPKDRFSAERLKGVDSTLKIQPAKLEDSAVYLCASQKTIFQETQYFGPGTRLLVL.